This is a list of T cell receptor beta chains from one sample in a study of persistence of HIV-infected CD4 T cells. The antigens these receptors bind are not known. The assay was immunoSEQ multiplex PCR, and TCRdb's table has in-frame clones only and misses some. The sample gives about 64,000 clones, about four fifths of which show up once; under 2% is in the top ten. The input for sequencing was CD4+ T cells sorted from PBMCs after roughly 18-hour stimulation, taken from a patient who received antiretroviral therapy. These TCRs come from an adult man with HIV who was CMV-seropositive. CDR3s include the opening cysteine and the closing phenylalanine or tryptophan. Fields, in order: D gene, clone size, V gene, J gene, CDR3 protein, CDR3 DNA. A D gene is named only where the DNA matches it firmly. The size of a clone is reported for some rows only, either as once, few or many, or as a class for expanded clones.

>.|once|TRBV20-1|TRBJ2-1
CSASHTSSYNEQFF
TGCAGTGCTAGTCACACCAGCTCCTACAATGAGCAGTTCTTC
>.|.|TRBV4-2|TRBJ1-3
CASSSETPSGNTIYF
TGTGCCAGCAGCTCAGAGACCCCCTCTGGAAACACCATATATTTT
>.|.|TRBV11-2|TRBJ1-2
CASSLGVSYGYTF
TGTGCCAGCAGCTTAGGCGTTTCCTATGGCTACACCTTC
>.|.|TRBV27|TRBJ2-1
CASSRGYNEQFF
TGTGCCAGCAGTCGAGGGTACAATGAGCAGTTCTTC
>TRBD1|.|TRBV29-1|TRBJ2-7
CSVEEGQGYEQYF
TGCAGCGTTGAAGAGGGACAGGGGTACGAGCAGTACTTC
>.|.|TRBV7-9|TRBJ1-1
CASSSGAGTEAFF
TGTGCCAGCAGCTCGGGGGCGGGAACTGAAGCTTTCTTT
>.|.|TRBV7-9|TRBJ1-3
CASSSGSSGNTIYF
TGTGCCAGCAGCTCGGGGAGTTCTGGAAACACCATATATTTT
>.|few|TRBV2|TRBJ1-5
CASDNAGADGQPQHF
TGTGCCAGCGACAACGCGGGGGCGGACGGTCAGCCCCAGCATTTT
>.|.|TRBV5-1|TRBJ2-7
CASSRGMYEQYF
TGCGCCAGTTCCAGGGGCATGTACGAGCAGTACTTC
>.|.|TRBV7-6|TRBJ2-2
CASSLLGTNTGELFF
TGTGCCAGCAGCTTATTGGGTACGAACACCGGGGAGCTGTTTTTT
>.|.|TRBV7-6|TRBJ2-2
CASSGNQVLGELFF
TGTGCCAGCAGCGGAAATCAGGTCCTCGGGGAGCTGTTTTTT
>.|.|TRBV7-8|TRBJ1-3
CASSFGLSSGNTIYF
TGTGCCAGCAGCTTCGGACTAAGCTCTGGAAACACCATATATTTT
>TRBD1|.|TRBV10-2|TRBJ2-7
CASRLGQGPHEQYF
TGCGCCAGCAGATTGGGACAGGGCCCCCACGAGCAGTACTTC
>.|.|TRBV12-3/TRBV12-4|TRBJ1-1
CASSPGPTEAFF
TGTGCCAGCAGTCCCGGACCCACTGAAGCTTTCTTT
>TRBD1|.|TRBV19|TRBJ1-1
CASSIVRTGGTEAFF
TGTGCCAGTAGTATAGTTCGGACAGGGGGAACTGAAGCTTTCTTT